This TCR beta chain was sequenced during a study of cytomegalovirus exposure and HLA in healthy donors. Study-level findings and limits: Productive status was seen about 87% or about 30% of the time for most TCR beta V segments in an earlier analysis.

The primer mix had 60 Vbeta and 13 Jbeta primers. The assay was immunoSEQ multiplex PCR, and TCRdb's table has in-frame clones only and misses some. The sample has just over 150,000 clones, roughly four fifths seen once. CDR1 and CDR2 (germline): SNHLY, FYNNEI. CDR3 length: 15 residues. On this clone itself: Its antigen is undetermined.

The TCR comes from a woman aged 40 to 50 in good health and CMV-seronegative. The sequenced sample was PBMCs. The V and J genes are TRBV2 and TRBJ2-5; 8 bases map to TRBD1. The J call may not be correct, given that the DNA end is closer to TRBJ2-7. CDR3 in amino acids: CASSEGQAFSYEQYF. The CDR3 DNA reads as TGTGCCAGCAGCGAGGGACAGGCCTTCTCCTACGAGCAGTACTTC.